This T cell receptor beta chain comes out of a study of T-cell memory formation after mild COVID-19. As regards this clonotype: As yet, its antigen is unknown.

Employing constant-segment primers, 5'RACE generated TCR alpha and TCR beta cDNA libraries bearing sample barcodes and UMIs. MiXCR was run by TCRdb on the 5' RACE reads, yielding one entry per CDR3 protein. The sample carries 300,000 to 400,000 distinct CDR3 sequences, around 28% recorded once. CDR3 length: 16 amino acids. Germline CDR1 LGHNA, CDR2 YNFKEQ. Trimming removed 4 bases from V and 6 bases from J; junction bases left unmatched: 8. Study results and limitations: The study found contracting CD4+ clones mainly in CM and EM and contracting CD8+ clones in EMRA. Clones shrinking between day 15 and 85 showed a balanced CD4/CD8 split, and those that grew later tilted toward CD4+.

The V call is TRBV4-2, the J call TRBJ1-6, with TRBD1 identical over 8 bases. The material sequenced was PBMCs or a T cell subset sorted from them (not recorded which). The clonotype was recovered from an adult woman who had mild COVID-19 (a few samples of this study predate the infection). Cell type and time point are not known. CDR3 coding DNA: TGTGCCAGCAGCCTTCTTGGACAGGGCCCTAATTCACCCCTCCACTTT. Protein product: CASSLLGQGPNSPLHF.